The 8 T cell receptor beta chains below come from one sample, sequenced in a study of blood T cell repertoires in COVID-19. Assay: immunoSEQ multiplex PCR; the TCRdb copy retains only in-frame clones and omits some. The sample contains 170,000 or so clones, over 80% of which appear only once. The sample consisted of peripheral blood. These receptors were taken from a woman aged 60 to 75 with acute or convalescent COVID-19.

This clone was counted a few times. The gene calls are TRBV7-2 and TRBJ2-4; D is perhaps TRBD2 (6 bases). The CDR3 is 18 amino acids. Germline CDR1 SGHTA, CDR2 FQGNSA. V was clipped by 1 base and J by 1 base, with 17 bases between them. The chain's CDR3 is CASSLGGAAEVAKNIQYF. CDR3 nucleotides: TGTGCCAGCAGCTTAGGCGGGGCTGCGGAGGTGGCCAAAAACATTCAGTACTTC.

This clone was found a few times. This chain joins TRBV5-1 and TRBJ2-1; 9 bases line up with TRBD2. Germline CDR1 and CDR2: SGHRS and YFSETQ. The CDR3 is made up of 15 amino acids. V trimming: 2 bases; J trimming: 4 bases; junction bases outside the gene matches: 4. The CDR3 here is CASSFAGGTYNEQFF. The CDR3 DNA follows: TGCGCCAGCAGCTTCGCGGGGGGGACTTACAATGAGCAGTTCTTC.

The chain has TRBV4-2 and TRBJ2-5; a possible D gene is TRBD2 (7 bases). This CDR3 comprises 16 residues. Trimming took off 2 bases at V and 1 base at J, with 14 bases between the two ends. The germline CDR1 and CDR2 sequences are LGHNA and YNFKEQ. The CDR3 DNA is TGTGCCAGCAGCCAATTTCTGGGGGGGCCCCAAGAGACCCAGTACTTC. Translation: CASSQFLGGPQETQYF.

The V and J genes are TRBV5-1 and TRBJ1-6; unclear D gene. Germline V gives CDR1 SGHRS, CDR2 YFSETQ. Trimming took 0 bases from V and 7 from J, leaving 5 bases between them. This CDR3 is built from 13 residues. The CDR3 region is CASSLELNSPLHF. DNA for the CDR3: TGCGCCAGCAGCTTGGAGCTAAATTCACCCCTCCACTTT.

This clone was seen more than once but under ten times. V usage is TRBV28 and J usage is TRBJ1-4; possibly TRBD1 for D (5 bases). Trimming pared 5 bases from V and 5 bases from J, leaving 15 bases between. CDR1 is MDHEN and CDR2 is SYDVKM in the germline V gene. The CDR3 totals 15 residues. The CDR3 sequence: CASSRDQGTNEKLFF. The CDR3 nucleotides read TGTGCCAGCAGTCGAGACCAGGGTACCAATGAAAAACTGTTTTTT.

The chain's CDR3 is CASSLVTRETQYF. The DNA of the CDR3 is TGTGCCAGCAGCCTCGTTACGAGGGAGACCCAGTACTTC. V and J are TRBV12-3 or TRBV12-4 and TRBJ2-5; no clear D. The V end lost 6 bases, the J end lost 5 bases, and 13 bases lay between the germline ends. The CDR3 consists of 13 residues.

The chain uses TRBV6-6 and TRBJ1-1; 8 nucleotides align to TRBD1. Germline trimming cut 2 bases from V and 6 bases from J; bases unmatched to any gene: 5. The CDR3 consists of 14 residues. Germline V gives CDR1 MNHNY, CDR2 SVGAGI (reference sequence). CDR3 protein: CASSYRTGSSEAFF. The CDR3 DNA is TGTGCCAGCAGTTACAGGACAGGGTCCTCTGAAGCTTTCTTT.

The rearrangement joins TRBV6-2 or TRBV6-3 to TRBJ1-1; a weak D match, TRBD1 (6 bases). Trimming removed 6 bases at V and 1 base at J, with 9 bases between. The CDR3 is 13 residues long. CDR1 is MNHEY, CDR2 SVGEGT, per germline. This chain's CDR3 is CASSGQPNTEAFF. CDR3 nucleotides: TGTGCCAGCAGCGGACAGCCGAACACTGAAGCTTTCTTT.